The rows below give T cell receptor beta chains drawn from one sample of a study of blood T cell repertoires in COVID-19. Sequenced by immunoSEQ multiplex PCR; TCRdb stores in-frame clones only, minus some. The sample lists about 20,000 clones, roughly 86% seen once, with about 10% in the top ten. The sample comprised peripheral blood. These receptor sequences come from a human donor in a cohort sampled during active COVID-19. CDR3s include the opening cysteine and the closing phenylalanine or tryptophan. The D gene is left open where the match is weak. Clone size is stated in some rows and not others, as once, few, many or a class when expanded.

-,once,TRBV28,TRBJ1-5,TGTGCCAGCAGCCCCTCCCCCGGGACACCTAGCAATCAGCCCCAGCATTTT,CASSPSPGTPSNQPQHF
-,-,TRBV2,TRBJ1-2,TGTGCCAGCAGTGAAGAAAGGGACTCCGTGGGCGATGGCTACACCTTC,CASSEERDSVGDGYTF
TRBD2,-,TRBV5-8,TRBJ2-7,TGTGCCAGCAGCTGGACTAGCGGGAGAGTCTACCACGAGCAGTACTTC,CASSWTSGRVYHEQYF
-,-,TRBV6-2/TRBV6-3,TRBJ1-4,TGTGCCAGCACCCCTATCGGGGGAGTAGGTGAAAAACTGTTTTTT,CASTPIGGVGEKLFF
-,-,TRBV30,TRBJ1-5,TGTGCCTGGAGTGTAGGGGGTCTCAATCAGCCCCAGCATTTT,CAWSVGGLNQPQHF
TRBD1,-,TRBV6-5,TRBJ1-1,TGTGCCAGCAGGTCGACAGGGCACACTGAAGCTTTCTTT,CASRSTGHTEAFF
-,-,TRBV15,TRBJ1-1,TGTGCCACCAGCAGAGCTTTTACAGGGACGATCAACACTGAAGCTTTCTTT,CATSRAFTGTINTEAFF
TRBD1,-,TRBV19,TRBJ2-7,TGTGCCAGTACCGGGACAGGTACTAGGGAGCAGTACTTC,CASTGTGTREQYF
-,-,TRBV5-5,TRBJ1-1,TGTGCCAGCAGCTATGATGGGACTCCGAACACTGAAGCTTTCTTT,CASSYDGTPNTEAFF
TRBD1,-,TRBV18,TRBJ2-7,TGTGCCAGCTCACCCACAACCCAGGGGGCGAACGAGCAGTACTTC,CASSPTTQGANEQYF
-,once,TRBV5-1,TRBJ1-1,TGCGCCAGCAGCGCGGGACCGAACACTGAAGCTTTCTTT,CASSAGPNTEAFF
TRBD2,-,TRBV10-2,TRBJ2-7,TGCGCCAGCGGGCCTAGCGGGAGAGACTACGAGCAGTACTTC,CASGPSGRDYEQYF
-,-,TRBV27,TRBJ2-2,TGTGCCAGCAGTCCATCCCCCGGGGAGCTGTTTTTT,CASSPSPGELFF
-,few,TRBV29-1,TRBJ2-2,TGCAGCGCAACCACCCCCCGAGCGCAGAACACCGGGGAGCTGTTTTTT,CSATTPRAQNTGELFF
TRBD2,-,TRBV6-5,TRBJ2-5,TGTGCCAGCAGTTCACTAGCGGTGGGGGAGACCCAGTACTTC,CASSSLAVGETQYF
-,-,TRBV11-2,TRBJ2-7,TGTGCCAGCAGCTTAGATAGCTCTACCTACGAGCAGTACTTC,CASSLDSSTYEQYF
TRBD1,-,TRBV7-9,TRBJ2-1,TGTGCCAGCAGCTCTTTGCCGGGACAGGACTACAATGAGCAGTTCTTC,CASSSLPGQDYNEQFF
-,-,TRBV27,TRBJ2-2,TGTGCCAGCAGTTTAAGAGACACCGGGGAGCTGTTTTTT,CASSLRDTGELFF
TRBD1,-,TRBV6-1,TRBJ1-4,TGTGCCAGCAGTGAAGCAATAGGACAGGGAAATGAAAAACTGTTTTTT,CASSEAIGQGNEKLFF
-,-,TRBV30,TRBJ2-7,TGTGCCTGGGCGGGGTCCTCCTACGAGCAGTACTTC,CAWAGSSYEQYF
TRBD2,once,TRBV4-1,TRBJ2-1,TGCGCCAGCAGCCAAGAAAGCCCAGCGGGAGTCGACAATGAGCAGTTCTTC,CASSQESPAGVDNEQFF
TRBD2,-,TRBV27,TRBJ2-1,TGTGCCAGCAGTTTATCGGTACTACTAGCGGGAGGAGAACGGAATGAGCAGTTCTTC,CASSLSVLLAGGERNEQFF
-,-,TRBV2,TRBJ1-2,TGTGCCAGCAGGGAACAGGCGTCCTATGGCTACACCTTC,CASREQASYGYTF
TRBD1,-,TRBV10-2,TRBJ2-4,TGCGCCAGCAGTCAGGGGGCTTACATTCAGTACTTC,CASSQGAYIQYF
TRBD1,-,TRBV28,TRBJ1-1,TGTGCCAGCAGTCCCTGGACAGGAGTGAACACTGAAGCTTTCTTT,CASSPWTGVNTEAFF
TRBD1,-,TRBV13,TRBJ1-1,TGTGCCAGCAGCGGGAGACAGGGAGTCAACACTGAAGCTTTCTTT,CASSGRQGVNTEAFF
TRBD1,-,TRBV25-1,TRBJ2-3,TGTGCCAGCAGTGCTGGACAGGGCGTTTTGAGCACAGATACGCAGTATTTT,CASSAGQGVLSTDTQYF
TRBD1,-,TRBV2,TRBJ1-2,TGTGCCAGCAGTGAGGACAGGGGCTATGGCTACACCTTC,CASSEDRGYGYTF
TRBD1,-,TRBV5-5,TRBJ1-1,TGTGCCAGCAGCTTAGGGACAGAGAGCACTGAAGCTTTCTTT,CASSLGTESTEAFF
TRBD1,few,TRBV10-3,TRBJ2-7,TGTGCCATCAGTGAACGTTGGGACAGCACTACTCCTCCCTCGTACGAGCAGTACTTC,CAISERWDSTTPPSYEQYF
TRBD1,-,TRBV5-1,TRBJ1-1,TGCGCCAGCAGCTTGTTATCAGGGGGGCTTCTCACTGAAGCTTTCTTT,CASSLLSGGLLTEAFF
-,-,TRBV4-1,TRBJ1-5,TGCGCCAGCAGCCGGTCGGGGGACTTGGATCAGCCCCAGCATTTT,CASSRSGDLDQPQHF
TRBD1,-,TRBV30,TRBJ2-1,TGTGCCGGGAAAACAGGGGGCTCCTACAATGAGCAGTTCTTC,CAGKTGGSYNEQFF
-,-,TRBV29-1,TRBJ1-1,TGCAGCGCGGGGACACACCAGAACACTGAAGCTTTCTTT,CSAGTHQNTEAFF
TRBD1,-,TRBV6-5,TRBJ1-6,TGTGCCAGCAGGGACAGGTTGGGGGTCGGATCACCCCTCCACTTT,CASRDRLGVGSPLHF
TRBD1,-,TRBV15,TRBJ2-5,TGTGCCACCAGCAGAAGGGTTGGACAGGGGGAGACCCAGTACTTC,CATSRRVGQGETQYF
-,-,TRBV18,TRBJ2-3,TGTGCCAGCTCACCGGCGATTGGGGGAGGTACGCAGTATTTT,CASSPAIGGGTQYF
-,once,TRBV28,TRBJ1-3,TGTGCCAACTCGGGCAGGGGACGGAACACCATATATTTT,CANSGRGRNTIYF
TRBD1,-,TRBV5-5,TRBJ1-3,TGTGCCAGCAGCCCATGGACAGGGAACACCATATATTTT,CASSPWTGNTIYF
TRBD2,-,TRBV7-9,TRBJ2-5,TGTGCCAGCAGCTTGGGGGCTAGCGGGAAAAAAGAGACCCAGTACTTC,CASSLGASGKKETQYF
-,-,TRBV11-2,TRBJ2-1,TGTGCCAGCAGCTCAGACGGGGTCGCCTACAATGAGCAGTTCTTC,CASSSDGVAYNEQFF
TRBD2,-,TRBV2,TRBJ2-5,TGTGCCAGCAGTGAAGGTGTTACGAGACTAGCGGGAGTTGAGACCCAGTACTTC,CASSEGVTRLAGVETQYF
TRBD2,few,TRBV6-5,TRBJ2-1,TGTGCCAGCAGTTACTCGAGGCCTAGCGGGAGTGAGCAGTTCTTC,CASSYSRPSGSEQFF
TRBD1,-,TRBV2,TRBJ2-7,TGTGCCAGCAGATCAGGGGGTCGGCCCTACGAGCAGTACTTC,CASRSGGRPYEQYF
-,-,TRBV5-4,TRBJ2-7,TGTGCCAGCAGCTTGCGAGGCAGCTACGAGCAGTACTTC,CASSLRGSYEQYF
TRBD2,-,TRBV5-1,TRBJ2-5,TGCGCCAGCAGCTTGGCTGGGACTAGCGGGAGAGAGACCCAGTACTTC,CASSLAGTSGRETQYF
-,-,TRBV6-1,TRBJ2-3,TGTGCCAGCAGTGAAGCGGAGGGTCAGCATCCAGATACGCAGTATTTT,CASSEAEGQHPDTQYF
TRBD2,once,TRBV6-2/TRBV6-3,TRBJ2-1,TGTGCCAGCAGTTATGGGGGGACTAGCGGGTCTGAGCAGTTCTTC,CASSYGGTSGSEQFF
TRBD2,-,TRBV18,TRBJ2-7,TGTGCCAGCTCACCTGGACTAGCGGGAGGTCCCTACGAGCAGTACTTC,CASSPGLAGGPYEQYF
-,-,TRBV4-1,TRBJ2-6,TGCGCCAGCAGCTTACCCCAGGGGTCAGGGGCCAACGTCCTGACTTTC,CASSLPQGSGANVLTF
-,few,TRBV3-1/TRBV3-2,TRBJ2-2,TGTGCCAGCAGTCACTCAGGGTTACCCGGGGAGCTGTTTTTT,CASSHSGLPGELFF
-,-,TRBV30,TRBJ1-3,TGTGCCTTTTTCCCACAGGGAAAAGATGGAAACACCATATATTTT,CAFFPQGKDGNTIYF
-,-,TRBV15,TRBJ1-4,TGTGCCACCCCCGGGGGGGCGGGCGAAAAACTGTTTTTT,CATPGGAGEKLFF
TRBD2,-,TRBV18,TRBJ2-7,TGTGCCAGCTCACCGCGGACGGGACTAGCGGGGAACTACGAGCAGTACTTC,CASSPRTGLAGNYEQYF
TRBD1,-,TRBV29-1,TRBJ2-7,TGCAGCGTTGATGGGACAGGGGGCGCGTACGAGCAGTACTTC,CSVDGTGGAYEQYF